The rows below give T cell receptor beta chains drawn from one sample of a study of regulatory T cells in long-lasting Graves disease. TCRdb re-called the multiplex PCR reads through MiXCR, storing one row per CDR3 protein. The sample shows 300,000 to 400,000 distinct CDR3 sequences, roughly a sixth of them seen only once. The sample in question was peripheral blood mononuclear cells (PBMCs), obtained at new diagnosis, from a patient treated with antithyroid drugs. These receptors were taken from a female donor with Graves disease. The CDR3 runs from the conserved cysteine through the conserved F or W.

>14|TRBJ1-1|TRBV5-1
CASSLAYTNTEAFF
>13|TRBJ2-7|TRBV27
CASNPAPSYEQYF
>16|TRBJ2-3|TRBV5-1
CASSPGMGRSTDTQYF
>13|TRBJ2-3|TRBV20-1
CSARVDSGNTQYF
>16|TRBJ2-7|TRBV27
CASSPGGGRRSYEQYF
>17|TRBJ1-5|TRBV4-1
CASSQASTGYSNQPQHF
>17|TRBJ1-2|TRBV12-3/TRBV12-4
CASSLALNGGEAYGYTF
>16|TRBJ2-1|TRBV27
CASSLGRFGSYNEQFF
>15|TRBJ2-5|TRBV18
CASSPALGTQETQYF
>17|TRBJ2-2|TRBV7-9
CASSPRKGAVAAGELFF
>15|TRBJ1-5|TRBV28
CASSPVLGEGQPQHF
>18|TRBJ1-6|TRBV27
CASSWASDWGSYNSPLHF
>15|TRBJ2-1|TRBV27
CASSLGKRSYNEQFF
>15|TRBJ1-4|TRBV28
CASSLFQWRRSKLFF
>15|TRBJ1-2|TRBV7-2
CASSFRSQNNYGYTF
>15|TRBJ1-5|TRBV5-1
CASSPGERGNQPQHF
>14|TRBJ1-1|TRBV12-3/TRBV12-4
CASTPGGPITEAFF
>13|TRBJ1-3|TRBV7-9
CASSQVTGNTIYF